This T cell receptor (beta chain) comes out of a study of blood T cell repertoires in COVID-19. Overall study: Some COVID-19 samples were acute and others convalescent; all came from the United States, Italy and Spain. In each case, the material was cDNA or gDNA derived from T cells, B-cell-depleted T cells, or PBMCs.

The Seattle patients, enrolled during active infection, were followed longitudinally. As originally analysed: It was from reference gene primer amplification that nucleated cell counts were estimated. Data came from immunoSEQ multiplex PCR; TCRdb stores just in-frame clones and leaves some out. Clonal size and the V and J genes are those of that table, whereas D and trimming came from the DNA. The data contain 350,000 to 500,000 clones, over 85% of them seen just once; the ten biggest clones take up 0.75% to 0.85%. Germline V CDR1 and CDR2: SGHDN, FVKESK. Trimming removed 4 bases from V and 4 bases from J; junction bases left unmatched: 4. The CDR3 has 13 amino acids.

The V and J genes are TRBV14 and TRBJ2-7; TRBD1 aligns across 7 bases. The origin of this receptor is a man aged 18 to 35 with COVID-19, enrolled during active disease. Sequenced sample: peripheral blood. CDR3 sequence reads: CASSRGQPYEQYF. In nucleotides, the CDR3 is TGTGCCAGCAGCCGGGGACAGCCTTACGAGCAGTACTTC.